Following are 16 T cell receptor beta chains from one sample sequenced in a study of blood T cell repertoires in COVID-19. The repertoire was sequenced with immunoSEQ multiplex PCR; TCRdb's copy has only in-frame clones and lacks some. The repertoire has under 200,000 clones, 86% of them found once; the top ten carry 7% to 8%. The sequenced sample consisted of peripheral blood. These receptors all come from a woman of 80 years or more in a cohort sampled during active or convalescent COVID-19.

The chain has TRBV5-3 and TRBJ2-1; 10 positions match TRBD2. TRBV5-3 is filed as an ORF, its function uncertain. J lost 0 bases, V lost 2 bases, and 5 bases had no gene match. This CDR3 has 17 residues. For the CDR3, the DNA is TGTGCCAGAAGCTTTAGGGTAGCGGGAGGCTCCTACAATGAGCAGTTCTTC. Translating it yields CARSFRVAGGSYNEQFF.

CDR3 sequence (DNA): TGTGCCAGCAGCTTAGCCCCGGGACAAGGGGCCTATGGCTACACCTTC. Amino acid sequence: CASSLAPGQGAYGYTF. The J gene is TRBJ1-2, the V gene TRBV7-9; perhaps TRBD1 as D (6 bases). This CDR3 region has 16 residues. With 0 bases removed from V and 4 bases from J, the gap between germline ends came to 15 bases. Germline loops: CDR1 SEHNR, CDR2 FQNEAQ (reference sequence).

The chain is built from TRBV24-1 and TRBJ1-2, with no clear D. V was pared by 4 bases and J by 2 bases, with 10 bases between. CDR3 length: 14 amino acids. Looked up from germline, CDR1 is KGHDR and CDR2 is SFDVKD. The CDR3, as DNA: TGTGCCACCAGTGAGCCGGGAACGAACTATGGCTACACCTTC. Amino acids: CATSEPGTNYGYTF.

V is TRBV28 and J is TRBJ1-6; D is undetermined. The CDR3 is 15 amino acids. The V and J ends lost 4 bases and 0 bases respectively, with 7 bases between them. Per germline, CDR1 MDHEN and CDR2 SYDVKM. The CDR3 protein is CASSYTSSYNSPLHF. The CDR3 coding sequence is TGTGCCAGCAGTTACACTAGCTCCTATAATTCACCCCTCCACTTT.

The table lists this clone with a count of one. The chain is built from TRBV11-2 and TRBJ1-1; D gene unclear. Deletions cut 2 bases from V and 2 bases from J, with 6 bases between. This CDR3 comprises 13 residues. Germline CDR1 is SGHAT and CDR2 is FQNNGV. The CDR3: CASSLFTNTEAFF. CDR3 coding DNA: TGTGCCAGCAGCTTATTTACAAACACTGAAGCTTTCTTT.

The chain uses TRBV7-2 and TRBJ2-3; TRBD2 agrees at 13 bases. Looked up from germline, CDR1 is SGHTA and CDR2 is FQGNSA. After removal of 3 bases from V and 4 bases from J, the junction contained 13 bases not matched to a gene. The CDR3 consists of 19 residues. CDR3 protein: CASSLTGLAGVSHADTQYF. DNA for the CDR3: TGTGCCAGCAGCTTGACCGGACTAGCGGGGGTATCTCACGCAGATACGCAGTATTTT.

The V call is TRBV30, the J call TRBJ2-7; D uncertain. The CDR3 covers 14 residues. V gave up 2 bases and J gave up 1 base, with 12 bases separating them. Germline V gene lookup returns CDR1 GTSNPN and CDR2 SVGIG (reference sequence). The DNA of the CDR3 is TGTGCCTGGAGTAAGAAGACTTTTTCCTACGAGCAGTACTTC. Translating gives CAWSKKTFSYEQYF.

The chain employs TRBV5-1 and TRBJ2-1; D uncertain. This CDR3 has 18 amino acids. The ends were cut back, 4 bases at V and 1 base at J, with 21 bases in the middle. Germline assignment: CDR1 SGHRS and CDR2 YFSETQ. The CDR3 is CASSPDWVSRVSYNEQFF. In DNA, the CDR3 is TGCGCCAGCAGCCCCGATTGGGTTAGCAGAGTATCCTACAATGAGCAGTTCTTC.

The chain carries TRBV9 and TRBJ1-2, with unresolved D. The ends were cut back, 4 bases at V and 3 bases at J, with 10 bases in the middle. CDR1 is SGDLS and CDR2 is YYNGEE in the germline V gene. The CDR3 covers 13 residues. The CDR3 sequence: CASSPEGDYGYTF. CDR3 coding DNA: TGTGCCAGCAGCCCAGAGGGTGACTATGGCTACACCTTC. The full variable domain, with the rest looked up from reference TRBV9 and TRBJ1-2, is DSGVTQTPKHLITATGQRVTLRCSPRSGDLSVYWYQQSLDQGLQFLIQYYNGEERAKGNILERFSAQQFPDLHSELNLSSLELGDSALYFCASSPEGDYGYTFGSGTRLTVV.

The gene calls are TRBV11-3 and TRBJ1-3; D is possibly TRBD1 (5 bases). CDR1 is SGHNT, CDR2 YENEEA, per germline. The germline V and J ends were trimmed by 5 bases and 8 bases, with 16 bases remaining between them. This CDR3 spans 14 amino acids. The CDR3 DNA follows: TGTGCCAGCAGCCGAGGATGGGGCGGGGACACCATATATTTT. Translated: CASSRGWGGDTIYF.

This chain joins TRBV6-5 and TRBJ1-5, with 10 bases that match TRBD1. The V and J ends lost 6 bases and 6 bases, in that order; junction bases with no gene match: 8. The length of the CDR3 is 15 residues. Germline CDR1 MNHEY, CDR2 SVGAGI. The CDR3 is CASRGGTGVRQPQHF. The CDR3 DNA is TGTGCCAGCAGGGGAGGGACAGGGGTGCGTCAGCCCCAGCATTTT.

The J gene is TRBJ2-7, the V gene TRBV12-2; the table's D call, TRBD1, has no DNA check behind it. TRBV12-2 is listed as a pseudogene. The CDR3 sequence is 19 residues long. The CDR3 protein is CASRRDKNRLDSNSYEQYV. In DNA, the CDR3 is TGTGCAAGTCGCCGTGACAAAAATAGACTGGACAGTAACTCCTACGAGCAGTACGTC.

This clone showed up just once. The V and J genes are TRBV19 and TRBJ2-3; 11 bases fit TRBD2. Germline CDR1 LNHDA, CDR2 SQIVND (reference sequence). The CDR3 totals 17 residues. Trimming cost V 7 bases and J 2 bases; bases outside gene matches: 11. This CDR3 reads CASTVSGGAVFTDTQYF. CDR3 nucleotides: TGTGCCAGTACCGTTAGCGGGGGGGCTGTGTTCACAGATACGCAGTATTTT.

This clone came up once. This chain joins TRBV15 and TRBJ1-1, with D unresolved. The germline V gene has CDR1 LNHNV and CDR2 YYDKDF (reference sequence). The length of the CDR3 is 16 residues. Trimming took off 0 bases at V and 0 bases at J, with 11 bases between the two ends. CDR3 region: CATSRDYGGMNTEAFF. In DNA form, the CDR3 reads TGTGCCACCAGCAGAGATTATGGAGGGATGAACACTGAAGCTTTCTTT. Drawing the rest from reference TRBV15 and TRBJ1-1, the complete variable domain is DAMVIQNPRYQVTQFGKPVTLSCSQTLNHNVMYWYQQKSSQAPKLLFHYYDKDFNNEADTPDNFQSRRPNTSFCFLDIRSPGLGDTAMYLCATSRDYGGMNTEAFFGQGTRLTVV.

The genes are TRBV6-4 and TRBJ1-5; 8 positions match TRBD1. The CDR3 is 15 amino acids. Germline CDR1 reads MRHNA; CDR2 reads SNTAGT. The V segment lost 5 bases and the J segment 3 bases; nucleotides outside the gene matches: 6. CDR3 loop: CASSQQGGNNQPQHF. CDR3 DNA: TGTGCCAGCAGTCAACAGGGGGGGAACAATCAGCCCCAGCATTTT.

The chain links TRBV3-1 (or the pseudogene TRBV3-2) to TRBJ2-5, with a weak D call TRBD2 (6 bases). Trimming left V 3 bases short and J 5 bases short, with 16 bases between. The CDR3 has 15 residues. Looked up from germline, CDR1 is LGHDT and CDR2 is YNNKEL (reference sequence). The CDR3 bases are TGTGCCAGCAGCCACTTTGCGGGGAGTACGGAGACCCAGTACTTC. As protein: CASSHFAGSTETQYF.